This T cell receptor (beta chain) is from a study of T cell responses to AZD1222 COVID-19 vaccine. Study-wide findings and caveats: Clonal diversity was possibly underestimated; the donors were predominantly white British and more often female. At 160-218 and 743-854, vaccine-associated CD4 TCRs were dominant, and they spanned spike. Spike-specific TCR breadth and depth grew following two AZD1222 doses.

Of note for this clone: Its target is unknown.

Trimming took 0 bases from V and 7 from J, leaving 13 bases between them. From germline, CDR1 is SGDLS and CDR2 YYNGEE. The CDR3 sequence is 14 residues long. Libraries were prepared by immunoSEQ multiplex PCR; TCRdb keeps only in-frame clonotypes and omits some of them. The table lists some 130,000 clones, just under 95% of them singletons. Sample: peripheral blood, taken 28 days after the second AZD1222 dose. The J gene is TRBJ2-5, the V gene TRBV9, with TRBD2 as a possible D gene (5 bases). The receptor comes from an adult who received the AZD1222 COVID-19 vaccine. The CDR3 loop is CASSVGSGRGTQYF. CDR3 nucleotide sequence: TGTGCCAGCAGCGTAGGTTCGGGGAGAGGGACCCAGTACTTC.